The 30 T cell receptor beta chains listed next were all sequenced from one sample in a study of T cell repertoires in cytomegalovirus infection. The antigens of these receptors remain unknown. TCRdb fed the reads into MiXCR, producing one record per CDR3 protein. The data hold some 940,000 distinct CDR3 sequences, with roughly 30% observed a single time. The sample in question was cultured CD8+ T cells from PBMCs, obtained from culture after CMV antigen stimulation. The receptors derive from a human donor in good health (CMV status not recorded). Some clones in this sample may be carry-over from other donors' samples.

This clonotype came up many times. This chain links TRBV7-9 with TRBJ1-1; 7 nucleotides line up with TRBD1. This CDR3 has 16 residues. Germline CDR1 SEHNR, CDR2 FQNEAQ (reference sequence). V gave up 2 bases and J gave up 0 bases; unmatched junction bases: 6. For the CDR3, the DNA is TGTGCCAGCAGCTTATCCGGGACAGAAATGAACACTGAAGCTTTCTTT. Protein product: CASSLSGTEMNTEAFF.

Turning to this clonotype: One end of the junction fails to match germline, which may point to a read error. The V and J genes are TRBV7-3 and TRBJ1-5, with D perhaps matching TRBD1 (5 bases). Germline lookup yields CDR1 SGHTA and CDR2 FQGTGA. The CDR3 covers 13 residues. This CDR3 reads CASSELPGQPPHF. The CDR3 DNA sequence: TGTGCCAGCAGCGAACTTCCAGGGCAGCCCCCGCATTTT.

The genes are TRBV27 and TRBJ2-5; possibly TRBD1 for D (6 bases). Germline CDR1 MNHEY, CDR2 SMNVEV (reference sequence). V was shortened by 4 bases and J by 2 bases, with 14 bases between the two germline ends. This CDR3 has 15 residues. The CDR3 nucleotides read TGTGCCAGCAGTTCAACAGGGTTCCTACAAGAGACCCAGTACTTC. Translated: CASSSTGFLQETQYF.

There are many counts of this clonotype. CDR3 bases: TGTGCCAGCAGTTTATTCGCGTTAGCGCAGAACACTGAAGCTTTCTTT. It codes for CASSLFALAQNTEAFF. The chain recombines TRBV12-3 or TRBV12-4 with TRBJ1-1; D gene ambiguous. The CDR3 spans 16 residues. V lost 2 bases, J lost 1 base, and 14 bases lay in between.

This chain connects TRBV11-3 to TRBJ2-1, with TRBD2 matching over 7 bases. In germline, CDR1 is SGHNT, CDR2 YENEEA. The CDR3 has 16 residues. The J segment lost 4 bases and the V segment lost 3 bases, leaving 9 bases of the junction unmatched. The CDR3 nucleotides read TGTGCCAGCAGCTTCCGACCAGGGACTACATACAATGAGCAGTTCTTC. It specifies CASSFRPGTTYNEQFF.

The V and J genes are TRBV7-9 and TRBJ2-6, with D tentatively TRBD1 (6 bases). CDR1 is SEHNR and CDR2 is FQNEAQ in the germline V gene (reference sequence). V was clipped by 3 bases and J by 2 bases, with 8 bases between them. CDR3 size: 15 residues. The CDR3 DNA reads as TGTGCCAGCAGCTTTCCAGGGGCTGGGGCCAACGTCCTGACTTTC. Residues: CASSFPGAGANVLTF.

This clonotype was recorded many times. The chain links TRBV6-1 to TRBJ2-1; weak D call: TRBD1 (6 bases). The V and J ends lost 7 bases and 8 bases respectively, with 18 bases between them. Per the germline V gene, CDR1 is MNHNS and CDR2 is SASEGT. The CDR3 extends over 14 amino acids. In nucleotides, the CDR3 is TGTGCCAGCATTCACCGGGACATAGGCGATGAGCAGTTCTTC. It is translated as CASIHRDIGDEQFF.

This rearrangement joins TRBV20-1 to TRBJ2-5; D gene unclear. Germline V lookup: CDR1 DFQATT, CDR2 SNEGSKA (reference sequence). This CDR3 is 12 amino acids long. V gave up 3 bases and J gave up 5 bases, with 10 bases separating them. The CDR3 sequence: CSASSTPETQYF. CDR3 DNA sequence: TGCAGTGCTAGTTCTACTCCGGAGACCCAGTACTTC.

CDR3 DNA: TGTGCCAGCAGCCCCAACAGGGGGTGGGGGAAGAACACTGAAGCTTTCTTT. As protein: CASSPNRGWGKNTEAFF. This chain uses TRBV13 with TRBJ1-1; 8 nucleotides line up with TRBD1. The germline gives CDR1 PRHDT, CDR2 FYEKMQ (reference sequence). The V gene end was trimmed by 5 bases and the J gene end by 1 base; junction bases not matched to a gene: 12. This CDR3 comprises 17 residues.

This clonotype was recorded many times. The chain uses TRBV28 and TRBJ1-6; D is unclear. This CDR3 region has 16 residues. The germline CDR1 and CDR2 sequences are MDHEN and SYDVKM. V gave up 7 bases and J gave up 4 bases, with 17 bases separating them. The chain's CDR3 is CASKDWKEFYNSPLHF. CDR3 bases: TGTGCCAGCAAGGATTGGAAGGAGTTTTATAATTCACCCCTCCACTTT.

The sample holds a few counts of this clonotype. The V call is TRBV6-6, the J call TRBJ2-3; D is unresolved. The CDR3 sequence is 15 residues long. The germline V and J ends were trimmed by 6 bases and 3 bases, with 16 bases remaining between them. The V gene's germline CDR1 is MNHNY and CDR2 SVGAGI (reference sequence). CDR3 protein: CASRIGPSRTDTQYF. The CDR3 region has the DNA TGTGCCAGCAGAATAGGGCCCAGTAGGACAGATACGCAGTATTTT.

This clonotype came up many times. The chain combines TRBV7-2 with TRBJ1-6; D not certain. The V gene's germline CDR1 is SGHTA and CDR2 FQGNSA. This CDR3 spans 17 amino acids. Trimming stripped 1 base from V and 3 bases from J, with 13 bases between. The CDR3 DNA reads as TGTGCCAGCAGCTTAGGGGTTCCCTATGGCTATAATTCACCCCTCCACTTT. Protein sequence: CASSLGVPYGYNSPLHF.

This clonotype showed up many times. CDR3 amino acids: CASSQTPGGDNEQFF. The CDR3 coding sequence is TGTGCCAGCAGTCAGACCCCGGGGGGAGACAATGAGCAGTTCTTC. The chain recombines TRBV7-9 with TRBJ2-1; the match to TRBD2 covers 7 bases. CDR1 is SEHNR and CDR2 is FQNEAQ in the germline V gene (reference sequence). CDR3 length: 15 amino acids. The trim removed 6 bases at V and 5 bases at J, leaving 10 bases unmatched.

The CDR3, as DNA: TGTGCCAGCAGTTATCCTGAATCGTACAATGAGCAGTTCTTC. It translates to CASSYPESYNEQFF. V usage is TRBV6-6 and J usage is TRBJ2-1; D unclear. CDR1 is MNHNY, CDR2 SVGAGI, per germline (reference sequence). This CDR3 region has 14 residues. V lost 3 bases to trimming and J lost 4 bases, with 10 bases between them.

The chain recombines TRBV6-1 with TRBJ1-1; D not certain. V lost 7 bases to trimming and J lost 7 bases, with 16 bases between them. There are 13 residues in the CDR3. Looked up from germline, CDR1 is MNHNS and CDR2 is SASEGT. The DNA of the CDR3 is TGTGCCAGCATACTCAACACGGGTATTGAAGCTTTCTTT. Its protein product is CASILNTGIEAFF.

The V gene is TRBV7-4, the J gene TRBJ1-6; D is uncertain. The CDR3 runs 15 residues. Deletions cut 3 bases from V and 8 bases from J, with 14 bases between. CDR1 is SGHVT and CDR2 is SQSDAQ in the germline V gene. CDR3 loop: CASSFRSGSDSPLHF. DNA of the CDR3: TGTGCCAGCAGCTTCCGATCGGGATCAGATTCACCCCTCCACTTT.

The chain employs TRBV10-3 and TRBJ2-6, with D possibly TRBD1 on 6 matching bases. The germline V gene has CDR1 ENHRY and CDR2 SYGVKD. Trimming removed 6 bases from V and 1 base from J, with 16 bases in between. The CDR3 contains 17 residues. The CDR3 DNA is TGTGCCATCAGAGATACCCACAGGGAGTCTGGGGCCAACGTCCTGACTTTC. Encoded protein: CAIRDTHRESGANVLTF.

This chain links TRBV6-5 with TRBJ2-7, with 10 bases identical to TRBD1. The J segment lost 5 bases and the V segment lost 6 bases, leaving 10 bases of the junction unmatched. Per germline, CDR1 MNHEY and CDR2 SVGAGI. The CDR3 is 15 residues long. CDR3 coding DNA: TGTGCCAGCAGACAAGACAGGGGGCTCTGGAACGAGCAGTACTTC. This translates into CASRQDRGLWNEQYF.

This rearrangement joins TRBV6-6 to TRBJ2-5, with TRBD2 identical over 9 bases. With 8 bases clipped from V and 7 bases from J, the junction kept 14 bases outside the gene matches. Looked up from germline, CDR1 is MNHNY and CDR2 is SVGAGI (reference sequence). This CDR3 region has 15 residues. CDR3 bases: TGTGCCAGCTGGGGTCCTAGCGGGGCCCTCGGGACCCAGTACTTC. Protein sequence: CASWGPSGALGTQYF.

This clonotype showed up just a few times. This sequence joins TRBV6-6 and TRBJ1-1; 10 nucleotides line up with TRBD1. The J segment lost 8 bases and the V segment lost 6 bases, leaving 6 bases of the junction unmatched. Germline CDR1 is MNHNY and CDR2 is SVGAGI (reference sequence). The CDR3 runs to 13 residues. CDR3 bases: TGTGCCAGCAGCCAGACAGGGGGCGCGGAAGCTTTCTTT. Translated, it gives CASSQTGGAEAFF.

This clonotype was counted between two and nine times. The V call is TRBV12-3 or TRBV12-4, the J call TRBJ2-5; no definite D call. This CDR3 region has 13 residues. V was trimmed by 2 bases and J by 5 bases, leaving 9 bases between them. This CDR3 reads CASSLMESETQYF. DNA of the CDR3: TGTGCCAGCAGTTTAATGGAGTCGGAGACCCAGTACTTC.

The sample holds a few counts of this clonotype. V and J are TRBV29-1 and TRBJ1-1; unclear D gene. CDR3 length: 14 residues. Germline V gene sequence: CDR1 SQVTM, CDR2 ANQGSEA. Trimming took off 4 bases at V and 0 bases at J, with 12 bases between the two ends. DNA of the CDR3: TGCAGCGTTGTGGCAGTCCGATTGAACACTGAAGCTTTCTTT. This codes for CSVVAVRLNTEAFF.

The chain links TRBV29-1 to TRBJ2-7; D is possibly TRBD2 (5 bases). The germline V gene encodes CDR1 SQVTM and CDR2 ANQGSEA. The CDR3 is made up of 14 amino acids. V dropped 0 bases and J dropped 0 bases, with 9 bases sitting between them. Written as DNA, the CDR3 is TGCAGCGTTGAAGATGAGGGAAGCTCCTACGAGCAGTACTTC. This codes for CSVEDEGSSYEQYF.

The CDR3, as DNA: TGTGCCAGCAATCCGGCCTCCTACAATGAGCAGTTCTTC. Translated, it gives CASNPASYNEQFF. V is TRBV2 and J is TRBJ2-1, with unresolved D. CDR1 is SNHLY and CDR2 is FYNNEI in the germline V gene. V was shortened by 7 bases and J by 0 bases, with 7 bases between the two germline ends. This CDR3 is built from 13 residues.

Here the CDR3 DNA reads TGCAGCGTTGCCGAAAGGGACAGCAGCTCTGGAAACACCATATATTTT. This codes for CSVAERDSSSGNTIYF. This sequence joins TRBV29-1 and TRBJ1-3, with TRBD1 identical over 7 bases. The CDR3 has 16 amino acids. With 4 bases clipped from V and 0 bases from J, the junction kept 9 bases outside the gene matches. The germline CDR1 and CDR2 sequences are SQVTM and ANQGSEA.

This clonotype occurred a few times. The genes are TRBV7-9 and TRBJ1-2; maybe TRBD1 (6 bases). Germline V lookup: CDR1 SEHNR, CDR2 FQNEAQ (reference sequence). The CDR3 covers 13 residues. V lost 3 bases, J lost 6 bases, and 11 bases lay in between. The CDR3 DNA follows: TGTGCCAGCAGCTTCCCAGGGGAGGATGGCTACACCTTC. This translates into CASSFPGEDGYTF.

The chain has TRBV12-5 and TRBJ2-1, with unresolved D. The V and J ends lost 3 bases and 7 bases respectively, with 4 bases between them. Germline V gives CDR1 LGHNT, CDR2 FRNRAP. The CDR3 is made up of 11 amino acids. CDR3 nucleotide sequence: TGTGCTAGTGGTTTCAGGAATGAGCAGTTCTTC. Protein product: CASGFRNEQFF.

The chain joins TRBV27 to TRBJ2-1; tentative D call: TRBD2 (7 bases). CDR3 size: 12 residues. Trimming left V 9 bases short and J 5 bases short, with 11 bases between. Per the germline V gene, CDR1 is MNHEY and CDR2 is SMNVEV (reference sequence). CDR3 sequence reads: CASGGGHNEQFF. The DNA for the CDR3 is TGTGCCAGTGGGGGGGGGCACAATGAGCAGTTCTTC.

The rearrangement uses TRBV5-3 and TRBJ1-5; possible D gene TRBD1, 5 bases. TRBV5-3 is given ORF status, its function remaining uncertain. Trimming shortened V by 8 bases and J by 5 bases, and 20 bases separated the two germline ends. The CDR3 is made up of 15 amino acids. The CDR3 is CASSPGPEVDQPQHF. The CDR3 DNA follows: TGTGCCAGCAGCCCGGGACCGGAGGTAGATCAGCCCCAGCATTTT.

This clonotype was detected many times. V and J are TRBV2 and TRBJ1-4; D remains unclear. There are 16 residues in the CDR3. V was trimmed by 7 bases and J by 3 bases, leaving 18 bases between them. Germline CDR1 is SNHLY and CDR2 is FYNNEI. As DNA, the CDR3 is TGTGCCAGCAAATTTATGGGTGGCGCGGCTAATGAAAAACTGTTTTTT. Translated, it gives CASKFMGGAANEKLFF.